The 5 T cell receptor beta chains in this list originate from one sample, sequenced in a study of beta chain features in type 1 diabetes. Overall study findings and caveats: Within each of all four CD4+ subsets, Type 1 diabetes patients had TCRB CDR3s that were moderately but significantly shorter.

No cognate antigen is known for these TCRs. The investigators reverse transcribed all of the isolated RNA, so they sequenced expressed TCRB transcripts. This table comes from immunoSEQ multiplex PCR, and its TCRdb copy is limited to in-frame clones, with some not included. The top ten hold about 0.63% of the sample, which has some 350,000 clones, roughly 9.8% seen once. The sequencing sample was made of central memory CD4+ T cells from blood. The receptors shown here come from a man in his thirties or forties with type 1 diabetes.

The chain recombines TRBV18 with TRBJ2-1, with D perhaps TRBD1 or TRBD2 (5 bases each). V was pared by 0 bases and J by 10 bases, with 13 bases between. This CDR3 comprises 14 residues. Germline V CDR1 and CDR2: KGHSH, LQKENI. The CDR3 DNA follows: TGTGCCAGCTCACCACCGAATCGAGGGGAGGAGCAGTTCTTC. It translates to CASSPPNRGEEQFF.

As concerns this clone: The sample contains more than one DNA sequence encoding this CDR3. V usage is TRBV18 and J usage is TRBJ2-4; possibly TRBD2 for D (5 bases). CDR3 size: 14 residues. Trimming took off 6 bases at V and 0 bases at J, with 9 bases between the two ends. The germline V gene encodes CDR1 KGHSH and CDR2 LQKENI. The CDR3 DNA reads as TGTGCCAGCTCTCCCGGACTAGCCAAAAACATTCAGTACTTC. It codes for CASSPGLAKNIQYF.

This clone was observed at least ten times. The rearrangement uses TRBV27 and TRBJ2-7, with D possibly matching TRBD2 (5 bases). CDR1 and CDR2 from the germline V gene are MNHEY and SMNVEV (reference sequence). V was cut by 8 bases and J by 5 bases, with 13 bases left in between. The CDR3 consists of 12 residues. CDR3 region: CASLDSRNEQYF. The CDR3 region has the DNA TGTGCCAGCCTGGACTCGAGGAACGAGCAGTACTTC.

V is TRBV27 and J is TRBJ1-1, with D hard to call. The CDR3 is 13 amino acids. V was shortened by 0 bases and J by 5 bases, with 7 bases between the two germline ends. The V gene's germline CDR1 is MNHEY and CDR2 SMNVEV (reference sequence). The CDR3, as DNA: TGTGCCAGCAGTTTATCGTGGGTGACTGAAGCTTTCTTT. Its protein is CASSLSWVTEAFF.

Comment on this clone: Within the sample, other DNA sequences also encode this same CDR3. The chain combines TRBV5-1 with TRBJ2-7; D remains unclear. The length of the CDR3 is 14 residues. Germline V gene lookup returns CDR1 SGHRS and CDR2 YFSETQ. Trimming left V 2 bases short and J 1 base short, with 10 bases between. The CDR3 is CASSLASPSYEQYF. In DNA form, the CDR3 reads TGCGCCAGCAGCTTAGCGAGTCCTTCCTACGAGCAGTACTTC.